This T cell receptor (beta chain) was captured by sequencing in a study of cytomegalovirus exposure and HLA in healthy donors. Across the whole study: Earlier results showed roughly 120 million unique TCR beta sequences derived from approximately 180 million T cells.

The germline V gene has CDR1 SNHLY and CDR2 FYNNEI. V gave up 7 bases and J gave up 7 bases; unmatched junction bases: 11. The CDR3 runs to 14 residues. The PCR used 60 Vbeta and 13 Jbeta primers. Per the original data handling: An analysis performed later counted 70 million to 90 million unique TCR beta chains (roughly 10 million of them shared). TCRdb's table, derived via immunoSEQ multiplex PCR, lists solely in-frame clones and lacks some. V and J calls and clone size are as listed in that table; D and trimming were resolved from the DNA. The table has approximately 100,000 clones, roughly 73% seen once.

The receptor was isolated from a man aged 35-49 years in good health and CMV-seronegative. The chain recombines TRBV2 with TRBJ1-2; 8 nucleotides align to TRBD1. The specimen sequenced was PBMCs. CDR3 DNA sequence: TGTGCCAGCAAGCCAGGGGGCTCCCCAGGTGGCTACACCTTC. Translated, it gives CASKPGGSPGGYTF.